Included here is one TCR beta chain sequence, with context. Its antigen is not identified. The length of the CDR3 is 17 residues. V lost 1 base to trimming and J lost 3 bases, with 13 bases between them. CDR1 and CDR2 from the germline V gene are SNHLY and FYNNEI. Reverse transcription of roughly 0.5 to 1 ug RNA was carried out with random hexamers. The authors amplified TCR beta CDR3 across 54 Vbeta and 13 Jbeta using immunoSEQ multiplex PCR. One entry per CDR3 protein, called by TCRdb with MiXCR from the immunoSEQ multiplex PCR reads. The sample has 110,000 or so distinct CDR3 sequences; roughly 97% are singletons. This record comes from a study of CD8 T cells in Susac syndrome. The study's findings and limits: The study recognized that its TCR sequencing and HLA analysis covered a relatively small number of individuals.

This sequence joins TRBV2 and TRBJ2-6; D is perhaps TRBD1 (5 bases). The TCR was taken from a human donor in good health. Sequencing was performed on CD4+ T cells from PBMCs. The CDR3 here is CASSEGWGSGGANVLTF. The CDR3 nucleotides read TGTGCCAGCAGTGAAGGGTGGGGCTCCGGTGGGGCCAACGTCCTGACTTTC.